The 28 T cell receptor beta chains below were found in one sample sequenced in a study of blood T cell repertoires in COVID-19. Repertoires were generated with immunoSEQ multiplex PCR, while TCRdb's copy carries only in-frame clones and drops some. Found here are roughly 110,000 clones, about 79% of them singletons; the top ten hold roughly 6%. Sequenced sample: peripheral blood. All receptors derive from an elderly man with COVID-19, enrolled during active disease.

Only one count was recorded for this clone. The gene calls are TRBV2 and TRBJ2-1, with D uncertain. V was clipped by 6 bases and J by 3 bases, with 6 bases between them. The CDR3 runs 12 residues. Germline V gene lookup returns CDR1 SNHLY and CDR2 FYNNEI. DNA of the CDR3: TGTGCCAGCAGGTCCAACTACAATGAGCAGTTCTTC. Its translation is CASRSNYNEQFF.

J is TRBJ2-5 and V is TRBV6-5; weak D call: TRBD2 (5 bases). The V end lost 6 bases, the J end lost 3 bases, and 8 bases lay between the germline ends. The length of the CDR3 is 12 residues. The germline gives CDR1 MNHEY, CDR2 SVGAGI. The CDR3 bases are TGTGCCAGCAGAGGGAGTGAAGAGACCCAGTACTTC. It translates to CASRGSEETQYF.

This clone occurred many times. The gene calls are TRBV28 and TRBJ2-1; D is unresolved. This CDR3 has 13 amino acids. Germline V gives CDR1 MDHEN, CDR2 SYDVKM. V lost 1 base to trimming and J lost 6 bases, with 7 bases between them. The CDR3: CASSLYPTNEQFF. CDR3 in DNA: TGTGCCAGCAGTTTATACCCTACCAATGAGCAGTTCTTC.

The V and J genes are TRBV7-8 and TRBJ2-3, with D tentatively TRBD2 (6 bases). The germline V gene has CDR1 SGHVS and CDR2 FQNEAQ. CDR3 length: 16 amino acids. Trimming shortened V by 7 bases and J by 0 bases, and 17 bases separated the two germline ends. CDR3 protein: CASTQETGVSTDTQYF. As DNA, the CDR3 is TGTGCCAGCACCCAGGAGACGGGAGTAAGCACAGATACGCAGTATTTT.

CDR3 DNA: TGTGCCAGCAGCCAAGATGGGGGATCTAGCGGGAGGGCCAATGAGCAGTTCTTC. This sequence encodes CASSQDGGSSGRANEQFF. V is TRBV3-1 (or the pseudogene TRBV3-2) and J is TRBJ2-1, with 12 positions matching TRBD2. This CDR3 comprises 18 residues. The germline gives CDR1 LGHDT, CDR2 YNNKEL (reference sequence). The junction had 9 bases not matched to a gene; V was cut back by 0 bases and J by 6 bases.

J is TRBJ1-2 and V is TRBV7-3, with D unresolved. This CDR3 has 14 residues. Trimming took 4 bases from V and 2 from J, leaving 11 bases between them. Germline loops: CDR1 SGHTA, CDR2 FQGTGA. For the CDR3, the DNA is TGTGCCAGCAGCTCAACCGGGAACAACTATGGCTACACCTTC. It is translated as CASSSTGNNYGYTF.

V and J are TRBV6-5 and TRBJ2-1; 7 nucleotides match TRBD1. J was trimmed by 2 bases and V by 2 bases; bases with no gene match: 0. This CDR3 has 14 residues. CDR1 and CDR2 (germline): MNHEY, SVGAGI. The CDR3 here is CASSYGTAYNEQFF. CDR3 sequence (DNA): TGTGCCAGCAGTTACGGGACAGCCTACAATGAGCAGTTCTTC.

The chain employs TRBV12-3 or TRBV12-4 and TRBJ1-5; D is perhaps TRBD1 (6 bases). V lost 5 bases, J lost 8 bases, and 10 bases lay in between. This CDR3 comprises 12 residues. CDR3 protein: CASSPRGEPQHF. The CDR3 DNA reads as TGTGCCAGCAGTCCCAGGGGAGAGCCCCAGCATTTT.

The chain couples TRBV24-1 to TRBJ2-2; tentative D call: TRBD2 (6 bases). The V end lost 4 bases, the J end lost 6 bases, and 17 bases lay between the germline ends. This CDR3 has 16 residues. The germline gives CDR1 KGHDR, CDR2 SFDVKD. In DNA form, the CDR3 reads TGTGCCACCAGTGACACGGAGGGGATCACACCCGGGGAGCTGTTTTTT. As protein: CATSDTEGITPGELFF.

This clone was seen only a few times. The gene calls are TRBV18 and TRBJ1-1; D gene ambiguous. The V gene lost 2 bases and the J gene lost 7 bases, with 11 bases spanning the gap. This CDR3 region has 13 residues. Germline assignment: CDR1 KGHSH and CDR2 LQKENI. As DNA, the CDR3 is TGTGCCAGCTCACCAGGGGAGCGCGGTGAAGCTTTCTTT. Translating it yields CASSPGERGEAFF. The whole variable domain, remainder taken from reference TRBV18 and TRBJ1-1, is NAGVMQNPRHLVRRRGQEARLRCSPMKGHSHVYWYRQLPEEGLKFMVYLQKENIIDESGMPKERFSAEFPKEGPSILRIQQVVRGDSAAYFCASSPGERGEAFFGQGTRLTVV.

This chain links TRBV7-9 with TRBJ2-6; TRBD1 is a possible D gene (6 bases). Germline CDR1 and CDR2: SEHNR and FQNEAQ (reference sequence). Trimming removed 4 bases at V and 1 base at J, with 8 bases between. This CDR3 is built from 15 residues. The CDR3 loop is CASSSRGSGANVLTF. The CDR3 region has the DNA TGTGCCAGCAGCTCCAGGGGATCTGGGGCCAACGTCCTGACTTTC.

The chain joins TRBV24-1 to TRBJ2-7; TRBD1 agrees at 8 bases. There are 15 residues in the CDR3. The V gene's germline CDR1 is KGHDR and CDR2 SFDVKD. Trimming at V came to 6 bases and at J to 0 bases, leaving 6 bases not matched to a gene. The CDR3: CATSRGQGRSYEQYF. Here the CDR3 DNA reads TGTGCCACCAGTCGAGGACAGGGCCGCTCCTACGAGCAGTACTTC.

The chain links TRBV19 to TRBJ2-3, with 9 bases aligning to TRBD2. Trimming removed 1 base from V and 0 bases from J; junction bases left unmatched: 5. CDR1 and CDR2 (germline): LNHDA, SQIVND (reference sequence). This CDR3 contains 17 residues. The CDR3 nucleotides read TGTGCCAGTAGTATAGTACCTAGCGGGACTAGCACAGATACGCAGTATTTT. Translating it yields CASSIVPSGTSTDTQYF.

The chain recombines TRBV5-1 with TRBJ1-2; 9 bases map to TRBD1. This CDR3 region has 16 residues. V lost 0 bases, J lost 3 bases, and 6 bases stayed unmatched. The V gene's germline CDR1 is SGHRS and CDR2 YFSETQ. CDR3 sequence (DNA): TGCGCCAGCAGCTTGGATTACAGGGGGCTAGACTATGGCTACACCTTC. Protein: CASSLDYRGLDYGYTF. Full variable domain (rest looked up from reference TRBV5-1 and TRBJ1-2): KAGVTQTPRYLIKTRGQQVTLSCSPISGHRSVSWYQQTPGQGLQFLFEYFSETQRNKGNFPGRFSGRQFSNSRSEMNVSTLELGDSALYLCASSLDYRGLDYGYTFGSGTRLTVV.

The count of this clone is one. The rearrangement joins TRBV19 to TRBJ1-2; tentatively, D is TRBD1 (5 bases). Germline CDR1 LNHDA, CDR2 SQIVND (reference sequence). Trimming took off 3 bases at V and 1 base at J, with 9 bases between the two ends. The CDR3 runs 14 residues. CDR3: CASSISRDNYGYTF. The DNA of the CDR3 is TGTGCCAGTAGTATTAGCAGGGATAACTATGGCTACACCTTC.

V is TRBV5-8 and J is TRBJ2-3; 9 bases are a match to TRBD2. Trimming removed 3 bases from V and 0 bases from J; junction bases left unmatched: 8. This CDR3 is built from 17 residues. Germline CDR1 is SGHTS and CDR2 is YDEGEE. CDR3 sequence: CASSSGLAGTSTDTQYF. The CDR3 DNA is TGTGCCAGCAGCTCGGGACTAGCTGGAACTAGCACAGATACGCAGTATTTT.

The chain employs TRBV6-5 and TRBJ2-5, with D hard to call. Trimming removed 4 bases from V and 2 bases from J, with 17 bases in between. The CDR3 length is 16 residues. Germline loops: CDR1 MNHEY, CDR2 SVGAGI. The CDR3 sequence: CASSFQYLSVQETQYF. The CDR3 DNA sequence: TGTGCCAGCAGTTTTCAGTACCTCAGCGTGCAAGAGACCCAGTACTTC.

Only one count was recorded for this clone. This sequence joins TRBV12-2 and TRBJ1-5; TRBD1 reflects the table's D call only, with no check against the DNA. TRBV12-2 is deemed a pseudogene. The CDR3 length is 16 residues. CDR3 nucleotides: TGTGCAAGTCGCTTAGCGCCCCAACAGCCCAATCAGCCCCAGCATTTT. This gives the protein CASRLAPQQPNQPQHF.

This clone was seen a few times. V gene TRBV5-5 combines with J gene TRBJ1-1, with a weak D call TRBD1 (5 bases). The germline V gene has CDR1 SGHKS and CDR2 YYEKEE (reference sequence). V was shortened by 6 bases and J by 0 bases, with 12 bases between the two germline ends. The CDR3 is 14 residues long. Here the CDR3 reads CASTLGGVNTEAFF. For the CDR3, the DNA is TGTGCCAGCACCCTCGGAGGGGTGAACACTGAAGCTTTCTTT.

This clone was seen just once. At one of its ends the junction is not consistent with the germline gene, which may arise from a read error. The V gene is TRBV7-7, the J gene TRBJ1-1; D gene ambiguous. Looked up from germline, CDR1 is SSHAT and CDR2 is FNYEAQ (reference sequence). CDR3 length: 13 residues. The CDR3 sequence: CASSFGVHTEAFF. CDR3 nucleotides: TGTGCTAGCAGCTTCGGGGTCCACACTGAAGCTTTCTTT.

V gene TRBV9 combines with J gene TRBJ2-1, with 9 bases that match TRBD2. Germline V gives CDR1 SGDLS, CDR2 YYNGEE. The CDR3 loop spans 17 amino acids. The junction had 10 bases not matched to a gene; V was cut back by 3 bases and J by 3 bases. The CDR3 region is CASSGIGGLASYNEQFF. The CDR3 nucleotides are TGTGCCAGCAGCGGAATTGGGGGACTAGCTAGCTACAATGAGCAGTTCTTC. The variable domain in full, completed from reference TRBV9 and TRBJ2-1, reads DSGVTQTPKHLITATGQRVTLRCSPRSGDLSVYWYQQSLDQGLQFLIQYYNGEERAKGNILERFSAQQFPDLHSELNLSSLELGDSALYFCASSGIGGLASYNEQFFGPGTRLTVL.

V gene TRBV5-1 combines with J gene TRBJ2-7; TRBD1 matches 8 bases. V lost 3 bases and J lost 4; bases outside the gene matches: 6. The CDR3 has 14 residues. Looked up from germline, CDR1 is SGHRS and CDR2 is YFSETQ. The CDR3 is CASSSTGVWYEQYF. DNA of the CDR3: TGCGCCAGCAGCTCGACAGGGGTATGGTACGAGCAGTACTTC.

This chain joins TRBV7-9 and TRBJ1-1; maybe TRBD1 (6 bases). This CDR3 has 13 residues. The germline CDR1 and CDR2 sequences are SEHNR and FQNEAQ (reference sequence). V was clipped by 4 bases and J by 1 base, with 7 bases between them. The CDR3 loop reads CASSSQGNTEAFF. Here the CDR3 DNA reads TGTGCCAGCAGCTCACAGGGGAACACTGAAGCTTTCTTT.

This clone was detected only a few times. The V call is TRBV7-9, the J call TRBJ2-1, with 11 positions matching TRBD2. The J segment lost 8 bases and the V segment lost 5 bases, leaving 8 bases of the junction unmatched. Germline values: CDR1 SEHNR, CDR2 FQNEAQ (reference sequence). The CDR3 spans 15 residues. DNA of the CDR3: TGTGCCAGCAGCCCGACTAGCGGGATCCGGGATGAGCAGTTCTTC. It translates to CASSPTSGIRDEQFF.

This clone was recorded a few times. This could be a read error, since a much larger clone is one nucleotide away. The chain employs TRBV7-2 and TRBJ2-7, with 10 bases fitting TRBD2. The CDR3 is made up of 14 amino acids. CDR1 is SGHTA, CDR2 FQGNSA, per germline. The V gene end was trimmed by 6 bases and the J gene end by 2 bases; junction bases not matched to a gene: 4. The CDR3 DNA reads TGTGCCAGCAGTCGGACTAGCGGAACCTACGAGCAGTACTTC. This gives the protein CASSRTSGTYEQYF.

J is TRBJ1-6 and V is TRBV5-4, with 7 bases identical to TRBD1. Germline CDR1 and CDR2: SGHNT and YYREEE (reference sequence). The CDR3 is 16 amino acids. The V and J ends lost 4 bases and 0 bases, in that order; junction bases with no gene match: 4. CDR3 sequence (DNA): TGTGCCAGCAGCACGGGGACAGCCTCCTATAATTCACCCCTCCACTTT. Translation: CASSTGTASYNSPLHF.

The chain has TRBV18 and TRBJ2-1; 14 bases map to TRBD2. Germline V gives CDR1 KGHSH, CDR2 LQKENI. Trimming cost V 3 bases and J 6 bases; bases outside gene matches: 10. The CDR3 is 18 residues long. The CDR3 region has the DNA TGTGCCAGCTCACCCAACCCGGGGACTAGCGGGAGAAGCAATGAGCAGTTCTTC. This sequence encodes CASSPNPGTSGRSNEQFF.

J is TRBJ1-6 and V is TRBV11-2; 8 bases are a match to TRBD1. The CDR3 covers 14 residues. CDR1 is SGHAT, CDR2 FQNNGV, per germline. Trimming cost V 3 bases and J 7 bases; bases outside gene matches: 2. The CDR3 DNA sequence: TGTGCCAGCAGCTTCAGACAGGGGAATTCACCCCTCCACTTT. This translates into CASSFRQGNSPLHF.